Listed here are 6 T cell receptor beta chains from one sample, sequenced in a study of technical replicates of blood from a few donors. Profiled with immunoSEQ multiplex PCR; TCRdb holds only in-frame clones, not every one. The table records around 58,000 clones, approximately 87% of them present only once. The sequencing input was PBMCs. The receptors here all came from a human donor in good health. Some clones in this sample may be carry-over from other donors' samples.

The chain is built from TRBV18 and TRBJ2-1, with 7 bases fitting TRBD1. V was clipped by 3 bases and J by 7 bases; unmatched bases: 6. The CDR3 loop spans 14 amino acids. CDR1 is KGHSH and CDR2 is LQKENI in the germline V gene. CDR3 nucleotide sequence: TGTGCCAGCTCACCTACGACAGGGTGGAATGAGCAGTTCTTC. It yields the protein CASSPTTGWNEQFF.

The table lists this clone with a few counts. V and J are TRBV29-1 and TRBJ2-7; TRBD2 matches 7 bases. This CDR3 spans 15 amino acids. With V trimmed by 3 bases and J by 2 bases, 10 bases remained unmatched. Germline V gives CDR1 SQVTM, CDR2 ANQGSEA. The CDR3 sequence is CSVEVRTSEAYEQYF. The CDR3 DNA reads TGCAGCGTTGAGGTCCGCACTAGCGAGGCCTACGAGCAGTACTTC.

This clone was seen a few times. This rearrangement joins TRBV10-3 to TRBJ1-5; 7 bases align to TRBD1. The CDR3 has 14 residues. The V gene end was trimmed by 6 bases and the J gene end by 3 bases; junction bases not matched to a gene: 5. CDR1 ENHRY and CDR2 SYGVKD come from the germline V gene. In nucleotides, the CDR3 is TGTGCCATCAGCAGGGACAGTGACAATCAGCCCCAGCATTTT. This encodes CAISRDSDNQPQHF.

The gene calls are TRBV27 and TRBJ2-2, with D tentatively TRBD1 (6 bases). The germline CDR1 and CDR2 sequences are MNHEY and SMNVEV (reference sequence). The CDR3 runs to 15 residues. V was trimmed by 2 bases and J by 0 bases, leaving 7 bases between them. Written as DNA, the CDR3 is TGTGCCAGCAGTTTAGGACAGACGAACACCGGGGAGCTGTTTTTT. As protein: CASSLGQTNTGELFF.

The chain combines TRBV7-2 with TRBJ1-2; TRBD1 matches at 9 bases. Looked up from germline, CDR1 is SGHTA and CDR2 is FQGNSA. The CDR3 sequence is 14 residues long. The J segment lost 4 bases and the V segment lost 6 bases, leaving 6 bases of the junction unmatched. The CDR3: CASRPTGGVYGYTF. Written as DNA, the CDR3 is TGTGCCAGCAGACCTACAGGGGGCGTCTATGGCTACACCTTC. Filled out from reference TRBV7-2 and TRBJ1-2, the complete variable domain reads GAGVSQSPSNKVTEKGKDVELRCDPISGHTALYWYRQSLGQGLEFLIYFQGNSAPDKSGLPSDRFSAERTGGSVSTLTIQRTQQEDSAVYLCASRPTGGVYGYTFGSGTRLTVV.

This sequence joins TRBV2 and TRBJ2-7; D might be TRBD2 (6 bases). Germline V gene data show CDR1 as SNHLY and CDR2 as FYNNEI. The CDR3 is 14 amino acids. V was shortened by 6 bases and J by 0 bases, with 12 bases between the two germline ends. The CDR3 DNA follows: TGTGCCAGCAGCCGGGACTTCTTCTCCTACGAGCAGTACTTC. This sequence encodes CASSRDFFSYEQYF. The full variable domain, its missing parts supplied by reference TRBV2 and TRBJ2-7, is EPEVTQTPSHQVTQMGQEVILRCVPISNHLYFYWYRQILGQKVEFLVSFYNNEISEKSEIFDDQFSVERPDGSNFTLKIRSTKLEDSAMYFCASSRDFFSYEQYFGPGTRLTVT.